These 7 T cell receptor beta chains came from one sample sequenced in a study of control samples from healthy donors and cancer patients (TCRdb year 2020). The library came from the immunoSEQ multiplex PCR assay. TCRdb re-hosts the immuneACCESS table, in-frame sequences only. Its copies lack some clones; in the studies checked, an unresolved V gene accounts for under half of them, and the cause for the rest is not known. The sample records about 82,000 clones, about 94% of which are singletons. About 5% of the sample comes from the top ten. Specimen: blood. Every receptor here comes from a woman in her late teens or twenties in good health.

This rearrangement joins TRBV7-2 to TRBJ2-3, with 10 bases matching TRBD1. V shed 2 bases and J 2 bases; nucleotides not matched to a gene: 4. Per germline, CDR1 SGHTA and CDR2 FQGNSA. The CDR3 consists of 16 residues. The CDR3 spells CASSLPDRGTTDTQYF. CDR3 DNA: TGTGCCAGCAGCTTACCGGACAGGGGGACCACAGATACGCAGTATTTT.

This chain connects TRBV5-4 to TRBJ2-1; D possibly uses TRBD1 or TRBD2 (5 bases each). The V end lost 9 bases, the J end lost 7 bases, and 11 bases lay between the germline ends. The CDR3 sequence is 11 residues long. Germline V gene sequence: CDR1 SGHNT, CDR2 YYREEE (reference sequence). The CDR3 DNA reads TGTGCCATATGGGGCGGGAATGAGCAGTTCTTC. Translation gives CAIWGGNEQFF.

The chain uses TRBV5-1 and TRBJ2-5; 10 nucleotides align to TRBD1. The CDR3 is 15 amino acids. The V gene end was trimmed by 4 bases and the J gene end by 3 bases; junction bases not matched to a gene: 6. Germline V gives CDR1 SGHRS, CDR2 YFSETQ. This CDR3 is CASSGGTGAEETQYF. For the CDR3, the DNA is TGCGCCAGCAGCGGCGGGACAGGGGCCGAAGAGACCCAGTACTTC. The full variable domain, its missing parts supplied by reference TRBV5-1 and TRBJ2-5, is KAGVTQTPRYLIKTRGQQVTLSCSPISGHRSVSWYQQTPGQGLQFLFEYFSETQRNKGNFPGRFSGRQFSNSRSEMNVSTLELGDSALYLCASSGGTGAEETQYFGPGTRLLVL.

The V and J genes are TRBV6-1 and TRBJ2-6, with TRBD1 matching 7 bases. The V and J ends lost 3 bases and 0 bases, in that order; junction bases with no gene match: 5. The CDR3 spans 17 residues. Germline loops: CDR1 MNHNS, CDR2 SASEGT. CDR3 sequence: CASSEKWTGSGANVLTF. The DNA for the CDR3 is TGTGCCAGCAGTGAGAAGTGGACAGGCTCTGGGGCCAACGTCCTGACTTTC.

This sequence joins TRBV6-4 and TRBJ1-5, with no clear D. The CDR3 runs 13 residues. With 4 bases removed from V and 3 bases from J, the gap between germline ends came to 7 bases. Germline CDR1 and CDR2: MRHNA and SNTAGT. The chain's CDR3 is CASSARLNQPQHF. The CDR3 coding sequence is TGTGCCAGCAGTGCCAGACTCAATCAGCCCCAGCATTTT.

The chain employs TRBV14 and TRBJ2-7; 8 positions match TRBD1. The CDR3 extends over 15 amino acids. J was trimmed by 3 bases and V by 4 bases; bases with no gene match: 8. CDR1 SGHDN and CDR2 FVKESK come from the germline V gene. The CDR3 is CASSRHRDRNYEQYF. CDR3 in DNA: TGTGCCAGCAGCCGGCACCGGGACAGGAACTACGAGCAGTACTTC.

This chain joins TRBV20-1 and TRBJ2-1; possible D gene TRBD2, 7 bases. CDR1 and CDR2 (germline): DFQATT, SNEGSKA (reference sequence). The V gene lost 3 bases and the J gene lost 7 bases, with 16 bases spanning the gap. The CDR3 is made up of 14 amino acids. CDR3 region: CSASVAGAKNEQFF. The CDR3 coding sequence is TGCAGTGCTAGTGTTGCGGGGGCGAAGAATGAGCAGTTCTTC.